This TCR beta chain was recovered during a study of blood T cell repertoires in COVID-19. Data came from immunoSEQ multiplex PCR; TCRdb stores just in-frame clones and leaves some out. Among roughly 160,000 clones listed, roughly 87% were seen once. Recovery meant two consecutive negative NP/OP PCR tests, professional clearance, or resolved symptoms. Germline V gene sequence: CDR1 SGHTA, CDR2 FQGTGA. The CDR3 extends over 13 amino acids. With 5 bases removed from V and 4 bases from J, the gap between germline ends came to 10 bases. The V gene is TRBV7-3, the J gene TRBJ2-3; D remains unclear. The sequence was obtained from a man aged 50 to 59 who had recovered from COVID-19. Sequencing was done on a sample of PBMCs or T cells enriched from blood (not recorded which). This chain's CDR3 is CASSPLGPDTQYF. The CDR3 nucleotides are TGTGCCAGCAGCCCGCTGGGCCCAGATACGCAGTATTTT.